Below are 21 T cell receptor beta chains sequenced from a single sample in a study of T cell responses to AZD1222 COVID-19 vaccine. TCRdb keeps only in-frame clones here, not all; method: immunoSEQ multiplex PCR. The table has just under 150,000 clones, roughly 86% seen once. The source was peripheral blood, collected 28 days after the second dose of the MenACWY control vaccine. The receptors derive from an adult who received the MenACWY meningococcal vaccine as a control.

A remark on this clone: Sequence at one end of the junction differs from germline and may be a read error. The gene calls are TRBV2 and TRBJ1-1; tentatively, D is TRBD1 (5 bases). The CDR3 sequence is 19 residues long. From germline, CDR1 is SNHLY and CDR2 FYNNEI. The DNA for the CDR3 is TGTGCCAGCACTGAAGGGGCTTATTATTCGGGCAGACCGAACACTGAAGCTTTCTTT. It is translated as CASTEGAYYSGRPNTEAFF.

This clone was found a few times. CDR3 sequence: CASSYGTGKPEQYF. The CDR3 DNA is TGTGCCAGCAGTTACGGGACAGGGAAACCCGAGCAGTACTTC. J is TRBJ2-7 and V is TRBV6-5; 9 nucleotides line up with TRBD1. Trimming cost V 2 bases and J 6 bases; bases outside gene matches: 5. The CDR3 has 14 amino acids. The germline gives CDR1 MNHEY, CDR2 SVGAGI.

The genes are TRBV6-5 and TRBJ2-5; D uncertain. Germline CDR1 reads MNHEY; CDR2 reads SVGAGI. This CDR3 has 15 residues. Trimming took 2 bases from V and 3 from J, leaving 13 bases between them. CDR3 in amino acids: CASSYPNPHKETQYF. As DNA, the CDR3 is TGTGCCAGCAGTTACCCCAACCCCCATAAAGAGACCCAGTACTTC.

The V call is TRBV24-1, the J call TRBJ1-2, with a weak D call TRBD1 (6 bases). The CDR3 covers 12 residues. V was clipped by 5 bases and J by 6 bases, with 9 bases between them. The germline V gene has CDR1 KGHDR and CDR2 SFDVKD. The CDR3 sequence: CATSGTEDGYTF. In nucleotides, the CDR3 is TGTGCCACCAGTGGGACAGAGGATGGCTACACCTTC.

The CDR3 here is CASSRGNDDTGNTIYF. In DNA, the CDR3 is TGTGCCAGCAGCAGGGGGAACGATGATACTGGAAACACCATATATTTT. The gene calls are TRBV9 and TRBJ1-3; D is perhaps TRBD1 (6 bases). Trimming took off 4 bases at V and 2 bases at J, with 16 bases between the two ends. The germline gives CDR1 SGDLS, CDR2 YYNGEE. This CDR3 has 16 residues.

The chain employs TRBV25-1 and TRBJ1-4, with D maybe TRBD1 (6 bases). The V end was cut by 6 bases, the J end by 8 bases, with 16 bases between. The CDR3 is 14 amino acids. The V gene's germline CDR1 is MGHDK and CDR2 SYGVNS. The CDR3 region is CASREGGRYEKLFF. The CDR3 coding sequence is TGTGCCAGCAGGGAAGGGGGACGATACGAAAAACTGTTTTTT.

V is TRBV7-9 and J is TRBJ1-5; the match to TRBD1 covers 7 bases. The CDR3 sequence is 14 residues long. Trimming at V came to 6 bases and at J to 4 bases, leaving 6 bases not matched to a gene. CDR1 SEHNR and CDR2 FQNEAQ come from the germline V gene (reference sequence). The CDR3 DNA sequence: TGTGCCAGCAGTCGGGACAGTCTAAATCAGCCCCAGCATTTT. Amino acids: CASSRDSLNQPQHF.

The gene calls are TRBV11-3 and TRBJ2-7; a possible D gene is TRBD2 (6 bases). The V gene lost 2 bases and the J gene lost 1 base, with 12 bases spanning the gap. Germline V lookup: CDR1 SGHNT, CDR2 YENEEA. The CDR3 has 15 residues. The CDR3 DNA reads as TGTGCCAGCAGCTTACGTCTAGCGTGGTCCTACGAGCAGTACTTC. Translated, it gives CASSLRLAWSYEQYF.

A single count supports this clone. The chain uses TRBV6-5 and TRBJ1-3, with D uncertain. Deletions cut 4 bases from V and 6 bases from J, with 13 bases between. Germline CDR1 reads MNHEY; CDR2 reads SVGAGI. This CDR3 is built from 14 residues. The CDR3 region is CASSSALGVNTIYF. CDR3 coding DNA: TGTGCCAGCAGTTCCGCTCTCGGGGTAAACACCATATATTTT.

The chain uses TRBV6-5 and TRBJ2-7; 7 bases agree with TRBD2. Germline loops: CDR1 MNHEY, CDR2 SVGAGI. The CDR3 runs 14 residues. Germline trimming cut 2 bases from V and 3 bases from J; bases unmatched to any gene: 4. The CDR3 nucleotides read TGTGCCAGCAGTTACCTTGGGGAGGGCTACGAGCAGTACTTC. As protein: CASSYLGEGYEQYF.

The chain couples TRBV10-3 to TRBJ1-2; 9 nucleotides line up with TRBD1. The junction had 2 bases not matched to a gene; V was cut back by 2 bases and J by 4 bases. Germline V gene data show CDR1 as ENHRY and CDR2 as SYGVKD. The CDR3 is made up of 14 amino acids. The CDR3 is CAISETDRGYGYTF. Written as DNA, the CDR3 is TGTGCCATCAGTGAGACGGACAGGGGCTATGGCTACACCTTC.

In its sample, this clone was seen a few times. V and J are TRBV2 and TRBJ1-1; D not certain. Germline V gene sequence: CDR1 SNHLY, CDR2 FYNNEI. This CDR3 has 14 residues. V lost 5 bases to trimming and J lost 2 bases, with 12 bases between them. The chain's CDR3 is CASSSPIPNTEAFF. The CDR3 DNA reads TGTGCCAGCAGTAGCCCCATCCCAAACACTGAAGCTTTCTTT. Full variable domain (rest looked up from reference TRBV2 and TRBJ1-1): EPEVTQTPSHQVTQMGQEVILRCVPISNHLYFYWYRQILGQKVEFLVSFYNNEISEKSEIFDDQFSVERPDGSNFTLKIRSTKLEDSAMYFCASSSPIPNTEAFFGQGTRLTVV.

The J gene is TRBJ2-2, the V gene TRBV14; 8 positions match TRBD1. The germline V gene encodes CDR1 SGHDN and CDR2 FVKESK. Losses at the gene ends were 4 bases for V and 6 bases for J; bases not matched to a gene: 13. The CDR3 sequence is 17 residues long. The chain's CDR3 is CASSPSGARGLSGELFF. In DNA form, the CDR3 reads TGTGCCAGCAGCCCCAGTGGAGCCAGGGGGCTCTCCGGGGAGCTGTTTTTT. The whole variable domain, remainder taken from reference TRBV14 and TRBJ2-2, is EAGVTQFPSHSVIEKGQTVTLRCDPISGHDNLYWYRRVMGKEIKFLLHFVKESKQDESGMPNNRFLAERTGGTYSTLKVQPAELEDSGVYFCASSPSGARGLSGELFFGEGSRLTVL.

The chain links TRBV9 to TRBJ2-7; D possibly uses TRBD1 or TRBD2 (5 bases each). Deletions cut 5 bases from V and 2 bases from J, with 17 bases between. This CDR3 region has 15 residues. Germline CDR1 and CDR2: SGDLS and YYNGEE. CDR3 in amino acids: CASSLRGSAAYEQYF. The CDR3 coding sequence is TGTGCCAGCAGTCTGAGGGGCTCTGCGGCCTACGAGCAGTACTTC.

The V and J genes are TRBV4-2 and TRBJ1-4; tentatively, D is TRBD1 (5 bases). Trimming cost V 0 bases and J 5 bases, with 13 bases left between them. Per germline, CDR1 LGHNA and CDR2 YNFKEQ. This CDR3 has 16 residues. The CDR3 DNA follows: TGTGCCAGCAGCCAAGAGGGGATAGGGGCGAATGAAAAACTGTTTTTT. This translates into CASSQEGIGANEKLFF.

CDR3 residues: CASSFSGANNYGYTF. The CDR3 DNA is TGTGCCAGCAGTTTTTCAGGGGCGAATAACTATGGCTACACCTTC. This chain uses TRBV28 with TRBJ1-2; a possible D gene is TRBD1 (6 bases). Per germline, CDR1 MDHEN and CDR2 SYDVKM. V was trimmed by 3 bases and J by 1 base, leaving 12 bases between them. This CDR3 has 15 residues.

The chain combines TRBV30 with TRBJ1-1; TRBD1 matches 7 bases. The CDR3 is 13 amino acids. The junction had 5 bases not matched to a gene; V was cut back by 7 bases and J by 0 bases. CDR1 and CDR2 from the germline V gene are GTSNPN and SVGIG (reference sequence). As DNA, the CDR3 is TGTGCCTCCCAGGGACAGTTGAACACTGAAGCTTTCTTT. This gives the protein CASQGQLNTEAFF.

This chain joins TRBV27 and TRBJ2-7; D might be TRBD1 (5 bases). With 4 bases removed from V and 5 bases from J, the gap between germline ends came to 15 bases. There are 14 residues in the CDR3. From germline, CDR1 is MNHEY and CDR2 SMNVEV (reference sequence). The CDR3 protein is CASSSQGVWDEQYF. The CDR3 coding sequence is TGTGCCAGCAGTTCCCAAGGGGTATGGGACGAGCAGTACTTC.

CDR3 DNA sequence: TGTGCCAGCTCCCTCTCCCCAGGGGACACTGAAGCTTTCTTT. This sequence encodes CASSLSPGDTEAFF. This chain uses TRBV18 with TRBJ1-1; TRBD1 might be the D (6 bases). Germline lookup yields CDR1 KGHSH and CDR2 LQKENI. V lost 6 bases, J lost 3 bases, and 14 bases lay in between. This CDR3 has 14 residues.

A few counts support this clone. The chain is built from TRBV2 and TRBJ2-1; 7 positions match TRBD2. Germline trimming cut 6 bases from V and 12 bases from J; bases unmatched to any gene: 8. Germline V gives CDR1 SNHLY, CDR2 FYNNEI. This CDR3 spans 12 amino acids. The CDR3 protein is CASRLREVAQFF. The DNA for the CDR3 is TGTGCCAGCAGATTACGGGAGGTAGCGCAGTTCTTC. The entire variable domain, with the rest obtained from reference TRBV2 and TRBJ2-1, is as follows: EPEVTQTPSHQVTQMGQEVILRCVPISNHLYFYWYRQILGQKVEFLVSFYNNEISEKSEIFDDQFSVERPDGSNFTLKIRSTKLEDSAMYFCASRLREVAQFFGPGTRLTVL.

This clone was counted a few times. The chain is built from TRBV24-1 and TRBJ2-2, with 8 bases identical to TRBD1. CDR3 length: 18 amino acids. Germline CDR1 KGHDR, CDR2 SFDVKD. J gave up 6 bases and V 6 bases, and 17 bases lay outside the gene matches. Here the CDR3 reads CATSHRGRGLQSSGELFF. CDR3 coding DNA: TGTGCCACCAGTCACCGGGGCAGGGGGCTTCAGTCCTCCGGGGAGCTGTTTTTT.